Below are 9 T cell receptor beta chains sequenced from a single sample in a study of cytomegalovirus exposure and HLA in healthy donors. The PCR used 60 Vbeta and 13 Jbeta primers. Clones were sequenced by immunoSEQ multiplex PCR, and TCRdb holds only the in-frame ones, with some missing. In the table there are some 130,000 clones, around 77% of which are singletons. Input material: PBMCs. These receptors originate from a male donor in good health and CMV-seropositive.

This clone was detected a few times. This sequence joins TRBV10-3 and TRBJ1-6; possible D gene TRBD1, 6 bases. Trimming took 2 bases from V and 7 from J, leaving 9 bases between them. CDR1 is ENHRY, CDR2 SYGVKD, per germline. CDR3 length: 14 amino acids. The CDR3: CAISEGTGNSPLHF. In DNA, the CDR3 is TGTGCCATCAGTGAGGGAACAGGGAATTCACCCCTCCACTTT.

CDR3 amino acids: CASRPRQGYGYTF. The CDR3 nucleotides read TGTGCCAGCAGACCGCGACAGGGCTATGGCTACACCTTC. The V call is TRBV28, the J call TRBJ1-2, with TRBD1 matching over 7 bases. CDR1 MDHEN and CDR2 SYDVKM come from the germline V gene. V dropped 6 bases and J dropped 4; count of bases not matched to a gene: 5. This CDR3 spans 13 amino acids.

This clone has just a few counts. The chain combines TRBV20-1 with TRBJ1-1, with a possible D match to TRBD1 (6 bases). Trimming took 8 bases from V and 5 from J, leaving 12 bases between them. The CDR3 covers 11 residues. Germline V lookup: CDR1 DFQATT, CDR2 SNEGSKA (reference sequence). As DNA, the CDR3 is TGCAGTCCAGGGGAGGGAACTGAAGCTTTCTTT. Its translation: CSPGEGTEAFF.

Remarks on this clone: Mismatch with germline at one junction end may stem from a read error. The chain is built from TRBV4-1 and TRBJ2-4; D remains unclear. This CDR3 contains 14 residues. CDR1 is MGHRA and CDR2 is YSYEKL in the germline V gene. DNA for the CDR3: TGCGCCAGCAGCCAAGATACTCACCTAAACAGTCAGTACTTC. Amino acid sequence: CASSQDTHLNSQYF.

The chain carries TRBV30 and TRBJ2-2, with D maybe TRBD2 (6 bases). The V gene's germline CDR1 is GTSNPN and CDR2 SVGIG (reference sequence). Trimming took 6 bases from V and 4 from J, leaving 12 bases between them. CDR3 size: 13 residues. In DNA form, the CDR3 reads TGTGCCTGCCTCCGGGGGATCACCGGGGAGCTGTTTTTT. Residues: CACLRGITGELFF.

The rearrangement links TRBV5-1 to TRBJ2-5, with 11 bases matching TRBD2. Germline V lookup: CDR1 SGHRS, CDR2 YFSETQ. Losses at the gene ends were 0 bases for V and 5 bases for J; bases not matched to a gene: 3. There are 15 residues in the CDR3. The CDR3 region is CASSLVAGGQETQYF. The CDR3 DNA sequence: TGCGCCAGCAGCTTGGTAGCGGGGGGGCAGGAGACCCAGTACTTC.

This chain joins TRBV5-1 and TRBJ2-1; the match to TRBD2 covers 9 bases. Losses at the gene ends were 6 bases for V and 3 bases for J; bases not matched to a gene: 13. Looked up from germline, CDR1 is SGHRS and CDR2 is YFSETQ. This CDR3 comprises 17 residues. The CDR3 coding sequence is TGCGCCAGCATACCTGGCGGGGGGGCGGCCGGCTACAATGAGCAGTTCTTC. Translated, it gives CASIPGGGAAGYNEQFF.

The rearrangement uses TRBV2 and TRBJ2-7; D gene uncertain. The CDR3 extends over 13 amino acids. V shed 9 bases and J shed 1 base, with 13 bases lying between them. Germline V gives CDR1 SNHLY, CDR2 FYNNEI. The chain's CDR3 is CASRSSSSYEQYF. The DNA of the CDR3 is TGTGCCAGTCGGAGTAGTAGTTCCTACGAGCAGTACTTC.

With regard to this clone: The junction does not match germline at one end; this may be a read error. The chain is built from TRBV7-9 and TRBJ1-2, with TRBD1 matching over 10 bases. Germline CDR1 reads SEHNR; CDR2 reads FQNEAQ (reference sequence). The CDR3 spans 12 residues. The CDR3 bases are TGTTCCAGCAGCCGGGGGACAGGGGACCACACCTTC. Amino acids: CSSSRGTGDHTF.